The present T cell receptor (beta chain) was sequenced within a study of early T cells in non-severe SARS-CoV-2 infection. Across the study: Bulk RNA taken from unsorted whole blood was sequenced, leaving chains unpaired.

Trimming at V came to 6 bases and at J to 4 bases, leaving 8 bases not matched to a gene. CDR1 and CDR2 from the germline V gene are DFQATT and SNEGSKA (reference sequence). The CDR3 loop spans 15 amino acids. In this sample, this clonotype turned up once. The antigen is not known. Regarding the study as a whole: VDJdb matching, biased toward anti-spike CD8 responses, missed private and CD4 specificities.

Unique molecular identifiers were added to individual cDNA molecules. MiXCR was run by TCRdb on the 5' RACE reads, yielding one entry per CDR3 protein. The table records tens of thousands of distinct CDR3 sequences, around 9.9% of them present only once. The sequenced sample consisted of whole blood. This chain joins TRBV20-1 and TRBJ2-1; 11 bases are a match to TRBD2. This TCR was sampled from an adult who was a healthcare worker with PCR-confirmed SARS-CoV-2 infection or an uninfected control (not recorded which). This CDR3 is CSASGTSGPYNEQFF. The CDR3 DNA sequence: TGCAGTGCGTCGGGGACTAGCGGACCATACAATGAGCAGTTCTTC.